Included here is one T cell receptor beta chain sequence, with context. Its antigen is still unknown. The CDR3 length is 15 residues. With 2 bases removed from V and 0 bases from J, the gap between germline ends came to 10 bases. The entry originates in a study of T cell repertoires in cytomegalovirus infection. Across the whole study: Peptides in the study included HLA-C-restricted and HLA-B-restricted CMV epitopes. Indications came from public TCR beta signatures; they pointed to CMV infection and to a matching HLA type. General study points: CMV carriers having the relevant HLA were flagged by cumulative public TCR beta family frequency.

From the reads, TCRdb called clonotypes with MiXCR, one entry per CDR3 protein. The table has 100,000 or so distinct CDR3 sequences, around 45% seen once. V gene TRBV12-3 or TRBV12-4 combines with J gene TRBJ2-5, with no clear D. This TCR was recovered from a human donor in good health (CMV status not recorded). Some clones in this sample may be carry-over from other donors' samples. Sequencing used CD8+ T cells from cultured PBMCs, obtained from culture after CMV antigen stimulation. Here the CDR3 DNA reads TGTGCCAGCAGTTTATTTGCCGACCACCAAGAGACCCAGTACTTC. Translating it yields CASSLFADHQETQYF.